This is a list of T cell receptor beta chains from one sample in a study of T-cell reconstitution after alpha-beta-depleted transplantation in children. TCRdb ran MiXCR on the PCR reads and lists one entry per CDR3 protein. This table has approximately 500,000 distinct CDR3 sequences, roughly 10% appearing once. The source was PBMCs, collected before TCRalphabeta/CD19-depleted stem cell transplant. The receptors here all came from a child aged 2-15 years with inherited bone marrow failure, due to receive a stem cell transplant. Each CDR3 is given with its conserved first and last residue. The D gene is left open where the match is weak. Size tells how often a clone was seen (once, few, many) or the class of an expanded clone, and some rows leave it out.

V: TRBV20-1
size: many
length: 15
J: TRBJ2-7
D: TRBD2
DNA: TGCAGTGCCGAAGAGTGGCGGGAGCCCTCCTACGAGCAGTACTTC
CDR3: CSAEEWREPSYEQYF

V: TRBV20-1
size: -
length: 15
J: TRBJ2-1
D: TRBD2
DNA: TGCTGTGCTAGAGATCACCCGGGAGGGCTAAATGAGCAGTTCTTC
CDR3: CCARDHPGGLNEQFF

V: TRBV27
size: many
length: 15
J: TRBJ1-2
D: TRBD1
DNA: TGTGCCAGCAGTCCGCCCGGGACAGGGCATCATGGCTACACCTTC
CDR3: CASSPPGTGHHGYTF

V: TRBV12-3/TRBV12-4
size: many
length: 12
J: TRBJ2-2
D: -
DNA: TGTGCCAGCGAGGCACACACCGGGGAGCTGTTTTTT
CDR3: CASEAHTGELFF

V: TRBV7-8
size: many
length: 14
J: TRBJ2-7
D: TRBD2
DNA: TGTGCCAGCAGCTCCGGACTAGCCCTCTACGAGCAGTACTTC
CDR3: CASSSGLALYEQYF

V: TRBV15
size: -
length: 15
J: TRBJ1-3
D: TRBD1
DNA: TGTGCCACCAGTAGACAGGGATTTACTGGAAACACCATATATTTT
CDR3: CATSRQGFTGNTIYF

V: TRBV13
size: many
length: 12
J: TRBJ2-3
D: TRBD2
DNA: TGTGCCAGCAGCTTAACTAGCGAACGGGAGTATTTT
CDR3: CASSLTSEREYF

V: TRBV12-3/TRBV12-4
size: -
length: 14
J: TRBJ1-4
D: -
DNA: TGTGCCAGCAGTTTTCTGTTCGTCGATGAAAAACTGTTTTTT
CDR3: CASSFLFVDEKLFF

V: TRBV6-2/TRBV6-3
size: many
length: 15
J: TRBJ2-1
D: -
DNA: TGTGCCAGCAGTACAAGACTAGTAGGCTACAATGAGCAGTTCTTC
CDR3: CASSTRLVGYNEQFF

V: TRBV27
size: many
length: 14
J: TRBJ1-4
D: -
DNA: TGTGCCAGCACCGGGACTCAGAATGCGGGAAAACTGTTTTTT
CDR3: CASTGTQNAGKLFF

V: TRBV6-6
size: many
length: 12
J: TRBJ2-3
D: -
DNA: TGTGCCAGCAGTTACGTAGACGATACGCAGTATTTT
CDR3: CASSYVDDTQYF

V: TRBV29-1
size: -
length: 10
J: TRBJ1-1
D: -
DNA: TGCAGCGGTTGGGTCACTGAAGCTTTCTTT
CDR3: CSGWVTEAFF

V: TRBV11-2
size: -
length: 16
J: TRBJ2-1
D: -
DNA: TGTGCCAGCAGCTTAGGCCGCCCGACCCCCTACAATGAGCAGTTCTTC
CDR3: CASSLGRPTPYNEQFF

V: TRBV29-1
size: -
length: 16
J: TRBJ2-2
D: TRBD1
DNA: TGCAGCGTAGTGTGGGCCGGGACAGGAAACACCGGGGAGCTGTTTTTT
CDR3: CSVVWAGTGNTGELFF

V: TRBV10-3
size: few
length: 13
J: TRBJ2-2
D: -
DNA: TGTGCCATCAGTGAGATGGCCACCGGGGAGCTGTTTTTT
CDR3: CAISEMATGELFF

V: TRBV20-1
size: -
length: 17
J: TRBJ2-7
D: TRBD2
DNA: TGCAGTGCGCCGGGACTAGCGGGAGTTGGCACTGGATACGAGCAGTACTTC
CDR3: CSAPGLAGVGTGYEQYF

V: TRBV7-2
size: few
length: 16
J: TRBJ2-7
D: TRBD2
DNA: TGTGCCAGCAGCAGGGGGCGGGAGGGGCGCTCCTACGAGCAGTACTTC
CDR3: CASSRGREGRSYEQYF

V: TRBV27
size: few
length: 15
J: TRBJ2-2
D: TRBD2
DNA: TGTGCCAGCAGTTTATTGGGAGGGGCGACCGGGGAGCTGTTTTTT
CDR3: CASSLLGGATGELFF

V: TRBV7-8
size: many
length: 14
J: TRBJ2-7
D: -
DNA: TGTGCCAGCAGCATCAGGGGGGTAGTATACGAGCAGTACTTC
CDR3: CASSIRGVVYEQYF

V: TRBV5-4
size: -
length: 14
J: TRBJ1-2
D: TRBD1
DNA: TGTGCCAGCAGCTGGGGGACAGGGGGCGAGGGCTACACCTTC
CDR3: CASSWGTGGEGYTF

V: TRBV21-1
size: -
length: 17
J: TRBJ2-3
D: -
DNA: TGTGCCAGCAGCAAAGGCCTTCCGCGGGAGGAGATCGATACGCAGTATTTT
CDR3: CASSKGLPREEIDTQYF

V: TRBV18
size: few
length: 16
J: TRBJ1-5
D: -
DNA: TGTGCCAGCTCACCACGAGGGCACAGTCCTGATCAGCCCCAGCATTTT
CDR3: CASSPRGHSPDQPQHF

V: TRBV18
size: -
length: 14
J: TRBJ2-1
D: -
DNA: TGTGCCAGCTCACCCATATTCGGCGACAATGAGCAGTTCTTC
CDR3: CASSPIFGDNEQFF

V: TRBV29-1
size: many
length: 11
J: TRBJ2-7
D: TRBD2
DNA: TGCAGCATCACTAGCGGATACGAGCAGTACTTC
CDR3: CSITSGYEQYF

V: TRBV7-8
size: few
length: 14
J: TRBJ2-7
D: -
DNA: TGTGCCAGCAGCTTAAGGAGGGCCTACCACGAGCAGTACTTC
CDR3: CASSLRRAYHEQYF

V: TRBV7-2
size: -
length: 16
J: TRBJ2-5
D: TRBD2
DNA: TGTGCCAGCAGCACCGGACTAGCGGACAACGTGGAGACCCAGTACTTC
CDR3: CASSTGLADNVETQYF

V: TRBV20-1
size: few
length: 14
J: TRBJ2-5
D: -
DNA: TGCAGTGCTCCGATTAATGGGGGGCGGGAGACCCAGTACTTC
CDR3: CSAPINGGRETQYF

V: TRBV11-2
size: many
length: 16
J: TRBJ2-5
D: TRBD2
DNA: TGTGCCAGCAGCGAAGGACTAGCGGGAGCGGGGGAGACCCAGTACTTC
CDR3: CASSEGLAGAGETQYF

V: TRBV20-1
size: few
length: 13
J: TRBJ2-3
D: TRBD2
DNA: TGCAGTGGAGCGGGAGGCCTCACAGATACGCAGTATTTT
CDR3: CSGAGGLTDTQYF

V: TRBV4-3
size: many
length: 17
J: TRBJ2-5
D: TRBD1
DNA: TGCGCCAGCAGCCAAGGATTAGGGACAGCAACTAGGGAGACCCAGTACTTC
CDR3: CASSQGLGTATRETQYF

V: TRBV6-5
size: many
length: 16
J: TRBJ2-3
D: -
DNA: TGTGCCAGCAGTTCCTCCACGGATGGGGGCACAGATACGCAGTATTTT
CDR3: CASSSSTDGGTDTQYF

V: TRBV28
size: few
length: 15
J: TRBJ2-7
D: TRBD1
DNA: TGTGCCAGCAGCCCTCTGACAGGGGGCGGCTACGAGCAGTACTTC
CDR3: CASSPLTGGGYEQYF

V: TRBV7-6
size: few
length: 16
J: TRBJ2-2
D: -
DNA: TGTGCCAGCACCCCCGACAGGGGACTATACACCGGGGAGCTGTTTTTT
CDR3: CASTPDRGLYTGELFF

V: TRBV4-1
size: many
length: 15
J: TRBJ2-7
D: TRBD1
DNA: TGCGCCAGCAGCCAGCAGGACAGGGGCGGGTACGAGCAGTACTTC
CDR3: CASSQQDRGGYEQYF

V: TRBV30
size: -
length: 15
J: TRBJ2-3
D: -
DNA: TGTGCCTGGAGTGTACCAGAGGAGAGCACAGATACGCAGTATTTT
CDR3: CAWSVPEESTDTQYF

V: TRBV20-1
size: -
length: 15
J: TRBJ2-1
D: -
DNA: TGCAGTGCTATTATCCTCGGGACTGCCTACAATGAGCAGTTCTTC
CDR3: CSAIILGTAYNEQFF

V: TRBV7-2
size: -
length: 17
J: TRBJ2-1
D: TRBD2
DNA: TGTGCCAGCAGCTTAGGACCCCTCGGGACTAAGGGCCTTGAGCAGTTCTTC
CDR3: CASSLGPLGTKGLEQFF

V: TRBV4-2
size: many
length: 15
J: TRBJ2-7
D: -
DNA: TGTGCCAGCAGCCAGGAGGGACGGGGATCCTACGAGCAGTACTTC
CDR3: CASSQEGRGSYEQYF

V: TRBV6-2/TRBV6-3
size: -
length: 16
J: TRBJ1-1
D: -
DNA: TGTGCCAGCCGTATCGCACGGCAGGCGACGGTCACTGAAGCTTTCTTT
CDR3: CASRIARQATVTEAFF

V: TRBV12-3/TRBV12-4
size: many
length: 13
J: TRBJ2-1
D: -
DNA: TGTGCCAGCAGACCTCCCTCTGGGAATGAGCAGTTCTTC
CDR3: CASRPPSGNEQFF

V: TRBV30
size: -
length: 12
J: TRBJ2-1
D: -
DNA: TGTGCCTGGAGCGCTACGGGCCAAAGCATATTCTTC
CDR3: CAWSATGQSIFF

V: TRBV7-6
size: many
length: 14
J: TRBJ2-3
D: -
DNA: TGTGCCAGCAGCCTAGAGGGCCACACAGATACGCAGTATTTT
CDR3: CASSLEGHTDTQYF

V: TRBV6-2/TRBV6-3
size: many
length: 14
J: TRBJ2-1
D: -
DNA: TGTGCCAGCAGTTCAGCATCCTTTTACAATGAGCAGTTCTTC
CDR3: CASSSASFYNEQFF

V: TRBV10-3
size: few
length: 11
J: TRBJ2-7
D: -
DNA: TGTGCCATCAGCGTCGACTACGAGCAGTACTTC
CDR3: CAISVDYEQYF

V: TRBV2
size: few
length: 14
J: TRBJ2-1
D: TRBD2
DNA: TGTGCCAACCACGGCGGGAGCTCCTACAATGAGCAGTTCTTC
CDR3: CANHGGSSYNEQFF

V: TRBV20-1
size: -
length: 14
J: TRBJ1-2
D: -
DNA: TGCAGTGCTAGAGAAAGCAGCCCTAACTATGGCTACACCTTC
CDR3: CSARESSPNYGYTF

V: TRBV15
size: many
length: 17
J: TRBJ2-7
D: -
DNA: TGTGCCACCAGCAGAGATCAAATCGGGGGCTGGTCCTACGAGCAGTACTTC
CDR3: CATSRDQIGGWSYEQYF

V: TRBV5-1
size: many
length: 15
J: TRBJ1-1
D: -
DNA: TGCGCCAGCAGCTTGACGGGGCAATCTGGCACTGAAGCTTTCTTT
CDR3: CASSLTGQSGTEAFF

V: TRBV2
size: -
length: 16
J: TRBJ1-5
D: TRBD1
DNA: TGTGCCAGCAGTGGTAGGACAGGGGGCCCTGATCAGCCCCAGCATTTT
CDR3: CASSGRTGGPDQPQHF

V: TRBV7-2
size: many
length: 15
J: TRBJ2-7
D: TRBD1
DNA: TGTGCCAGCAGCTTAGCGTTCGGACAGGGCTACGAGCAGTACTTC
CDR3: CASSLAFGQGYEQYF

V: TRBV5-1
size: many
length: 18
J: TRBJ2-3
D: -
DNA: TGCGCCAGCAGCTTGTTATACCCCTATCGACATCCGAGGGATACGCAGTATTTT
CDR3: CASSLLYPYRHPRDTQYF

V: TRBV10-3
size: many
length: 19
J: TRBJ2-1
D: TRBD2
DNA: TGTGCCATCAACGACCTTGGGCTAGCGGGAGAGTACTCCTACAATGAGCAGTTCTTC
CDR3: CAINDLGLAGEYSYNEQFF

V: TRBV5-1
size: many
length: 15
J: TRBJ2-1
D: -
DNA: TGCGCCAGCAGCTTAAGTCTAGGAGAGGTCAATGAGCAGTTCTTC
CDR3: CASSLSLGEVNEQFF

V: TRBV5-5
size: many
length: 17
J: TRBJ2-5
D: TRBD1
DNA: TGTGCCAGCAGCTTCGACATTCCGGGACAGGGGCGGGAGACCCAGTACTTC
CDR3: CASSFDIPGQGRETQYF

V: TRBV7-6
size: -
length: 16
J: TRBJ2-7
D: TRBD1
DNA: TGTGCCAGCAGAGCACGACAGGGGGCTAACCCCTACGAGCAGTACTTC
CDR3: CASRARQGANPYEQYF

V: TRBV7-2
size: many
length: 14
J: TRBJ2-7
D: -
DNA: TGTGCCAGCAGCTTCGTAGGGCGGGGTTACGAGCAGTACTTC
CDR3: CASSFVGRGYEQYF

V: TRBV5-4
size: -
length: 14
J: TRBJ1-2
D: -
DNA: TGTGCCAGCAGACTGGTCGGGGGCGGGTATGGCTACACCTTC
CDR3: CASRLVGGGYGYTF

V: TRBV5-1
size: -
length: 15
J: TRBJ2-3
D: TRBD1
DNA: TGCGCCAGCAGCTCGCCGGGACAGGCGACAGATACGCAGTATTTT
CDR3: CASSSPGQATDTQYF

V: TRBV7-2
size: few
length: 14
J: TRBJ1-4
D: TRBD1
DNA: TGTGCCAGCAGCCCGAGGGGGCTAAGCGAAAAACTGTTTTTT
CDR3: CASSPRGLSEKLFF